This TCR beta chain came from a study of cytomegalovirus exposure and HLA in healthy donors. The study, taken as a whole, reports: Roughly uniform sequencing depth across donors was assumed, possibly incorrectly. When analyzed later, a missense DCLRE1C variant was found to be linked to TCR beta V- and J-gene trimming. According to reports, the classifier identified cytomegalovirus status with high specificity and sensitivity.

Trimming shortened V by 4 bases and J by 0 bases, and 8 bases separated the two germline ends. Per the germline V gene, CDR1 is SGHNT and CDR2 is YYREEE (reference sequence). The CDR3 has 14 amino acids. PCR employed 60 Vbeta and 13 Jbeta primers. Generated by immunoSEQ multiplex PCR, the TCRdb table keeps only in-frame clones and is missing some. Of roughly 97,000 clones listed, around 80% are singletons. This clone was recorded once. Antigen: not known. The sample was PBMCs. The rearrangement links TRBV5-4 to TRBJ1-5, with D possibly being TRBD1 (5 bases). This TCR was recovered from a woman aged 18-29 years in good health and CMV-seropositive. CDR3 coding DNA: TGTGCCAGCAGCAACGGGGGTAGCAATCAGCCCCAGCATTTT. It encodes CASSNGGSNQPQHF. Drawing the rest from reference TRBV5-4 and TRBJ1-5, the complete variable domain is ETGVTQSPTHLIKTRGQQVTLRCSSQSGHNTVSWYQQALGQGPQFIFQYYREEENGRGNFPPRFSGLQFPNYSSELNVNALELDDSALYLCASSNGGSNQPQHFGDGTRLSIL.